This T cell receptor beta chain appears in the sequencing data of a study of cytomegalovirus exposure and HLA in healthy donors. As regards this clone: Its antigen is still unknown.

Healthy bone marrow donors supplied every sample. Whole-study results and caveats: About 87% or about 30% of the time was how often most TCR beta V segments were productive, according to an earlier analysis. Reportedly, HLA-A and HLA-B alleles of most subjects were accurately predicted from TCR beta.

Germline CDR1 GTSNPN, CDR2 SVGIG (reference sequence). This CDR3 contains 15 residues. V lost 2 bases to trimming and J lost 1 base; unmatched junction nucleotides: 8. PCR amplification relied on 60 Vbeta primers (plus 13 Jbeta primers). Produced via immunoSEQ multiplex PCR; TCRdb's table is partial and in-frame only. The sample lists about 180,000 clones; roughly 80% were seen once. Sequenced material: PBMCs. The chain is built from TRBV30 and TRBJ2-7; 7 nucleotides line up with TRBD1. The receptor was isolated from a man aged 35-49 years in good health and CMV-seronegative. DNA for the CDR3: TGTGCCTGGAGTCCCAAGGGACAGCTGTCCTACGAGCAGTACTTC. Amino acids: CAWSPKGQLSYEQYF. The full variable domain, with the rest looked up from reference TRBV30 and TRBJ2-7, is SQTIHQWPATLVQPVGSPLSLECTVEGTSNPNLYWYRQAAGRGLQLLFYSVGIGQISSEVPQNLSASRPQDRQFILSSKKLLLSDSGFYLCAWSPKGQLSYEQYFGPGTRLTVT.